The rows below give T cell receptor beta chains drawn from one sample of a study of blood T cell repertoires in COVID-19. The repertoire was sequenced with immunoSEQ multiplex PCR; TCRdb's copy has only in-frame clones and lacks some. This sample has around 170,000 clones; more than 75% occur once, and the top ten carry over 7%. Sequencing input: PBMCs or T cells enriched from blood (not recorded which). Receptors were obtained from a woman aged 45-65 years who had recovered from COVID-19. Both conserved end residues are part of each CDR3. A D gene is named only where the DNA matches it firmly. Size is stated for part of the rows, as once, few or many counts, or as a class when the clone is expanded.

j_call | d_call | v_call | clone_size | cdr3_aa | cdr3_nt
TRBJ1-6 | TRBD1 | TRBV3-1/TRBV3-2 | - | CASSRDRNNSPLHF | TGTGCCAGCAGCCGGGACAGGAACAATTCACCCCTCCACTTT
TRBJ2-2 | - | TRBV19 | - | CASNELGRGGELFF | TGTGCCAGTAACGAACTAGGGAGAGGCGGGGAGCTGTTTTTT
TRBJ2-1 | - | TRBV7-9 | - | CASSFRGTYSYNEQFF | TGTGCCAGCAGCTTTAGGGGGACGTACTCATACAATGAGCAGTTCTTC
TRBJ1-1 | TRBD1 | TRBV14 | - | CASSWDRNTEAFF | TGTGCCAGCAGTTGGGACAGGAACACTGAAGCTTTCTTT
TRBJ2-2 | TRBD2 | TRBV4-1 | - | CASSHPAGGNTGELFF | TGCGCCAGCAGCCACCCAGCGGGAGGTAACACCGGGGAGCTGTTTTTT
TRBJ2-7 | TRBD1 | TRBV2 | - | CASRDAGTDYEQYF | TGTGCCAGCAGGGACGCCGGGACAGACTACGAGCAGTACTTC
TRBJ2-3 | TRBD2 | TRBV27 | - | CASSLASTSGRRSTDTQYF | TGTGCCAGCAGTTTAGCGTCGACTAGCGGGAGACGTAGCACAGATACGCAGTATTTT
TRBJ2-1 | - | TRBV11-2 | - | CASSLGSSQYNEQFF | TGTGCCAGCAGCTTAGGGTCTAGCCAGTACAATGAGCAGTTCTTC
TRBJ2-1 | - | TRBV29-1 | - | CSVEDPQGPYNEQFF | TGCAGCGTTGAAGATCCCCAGGGCCCCTACAATGAGCAGTTCTTC
TRBJ1-1 | - | TRBV2 | - | CASSGTRETEAFF | TGTGCCAGCAGTGGGACCAGGGAAACTGAAGCTTTCTTT
TRBJ2-3 | TRBD2 | TRBV6-5 | - | CASSPSGIDTQYF | TGTGCCAGCAGTCCTAGCGGGATAGATACGCAGTATTTT
TRBJ1-5 | TRBD1 | TRBV30 | - | CAWSVRTGGAGNQPQHF | TGTGCCTGGAGTGTACGGACAGGGGGCGCGGGCAATCAGCCCCAGCATTTT
TRBJ1-2 | TRBD1 | TRBV5-1 | - | CASSIETGTRNYGYTF | TGCGCCAGCAGCATAGAGACAGGGACCCGAAACTATGGCTACACCTTC
TRBJ2-7 | TRBD1 | TRBV28 | - | CASGPGTAAYEQYF | TGTGCCAGCGGCCCCGGGACAGCCGCCTACGAGCAGTACTTC
TRBJ2-7 | - | TRBV7-9 | - | CASSLAGAPQERYF | TGTGCCAGCAGCTTAGCGGGGGCGCCTCAGGAGAGATACTTC
TRBJ1-2 | - | TRBV7-2 | - | CASSDRWEFYGYTF | TGTGCCAGCAGCGACCGATGGGAGTTCTATGGCTACACCTTC
TRBJ2-3 | TRBD1 | TRBV2 | - | CASSGYRGDTQYF | TGTGCCAGCAGTGGGTACAGGGGAGATACGCAGTATTTT
TRBJ1-6 | TRBD1 | TRBV7-6 | - | CASSPEGQGNSPLHF | TGTGCCAGCAGCCCAGAGGGACAGGGTAATTCACCCCTCCACTTT
TRBJ1-1 | TRBD1 | TRBV18 | - | CASSQGAMNTEAFF | TGTGCCAGCTCGCAGGGGGCTATGAACACTGAAGCTTTCTTT
TRBJ2-7 | TRBD1 | TRBV13 | - | CASSIQGATYEQYF | TGTGCCAGCAGCATACAGGGGGCTACCTACGAGCAGTACTTC
TRBJ1-2 | - | TRBV28 | - | CASSAGDRPFYGYTF | TGTGCCAGCAGTGCGGGGGACCGACCTTTCTATGGCTACACCTTC
TRBJ1-6 | TRBD1 | TRBV11-2 | - | CASSRGQLDSPLHF | TGTGCCAGCAGCCGGGGACAGCTAGATTCACCCCTCCACTTT
TRBJ2-7 | - | TRBV6-6 | - | CASSYSEISEQYF | TGTGCCAGCAGTTACTCAGAGATAAGCGAGCAGTACTTC
TRBJ2-7 | - | TRBV7-2 | - | CASGGGGGVKSEQYF | TGTGCCAGCGGAGGAGGGGGAGGGGTAAAGAGCGAGCAGTACTTC
TRBJ2-3 | - | TRBV5-8 | - | CASSLGSREWKDTQYF | TGTGCCAGCAGCTTAGGCTCCCGGGAGTGGAAGGATACGCAGTATTTT
TRBJ2-1 | TRBD2 | TRBV7-8 | - | CASSLGYFRGSYNEQFF | TGTGCCAGCAGCTTAGGGTACTTCCGCGGGAGCTACAATGAGCAGTTCTTC
TRBJ2-1 | - | TRBV10-1 | once | CASSDNSGNYNEQFF | TGCGCCAGCAGTGATAATAGCGGCAACTACAATGAGCAGTTCTTC
TRBJ1-1 | - | TRBV19 | - | CASSIDRGGAEAFF | TGTGCCAGTAGTATAGATAGGGGGGGGGCCGAAGCTTTCTTT
TRBJ1-4 | - | TRBV24-1 | once | CATSLGGDEKLFF | TGTGCCACCAGTTTGGGGGGGGATGAAAAACTGTTTTTT
TRBJ2-7 | TRBD2 | TRBV4-3 | - | CASSSPGSGREHNEQYF | TGCGCCAGCAGCTCCCCTGGGAGCGGGAGGGAACATAATGAGCAGTACTTC
TRBJ1-5 | - | TRBV10-2 | - | CASTDDRRSNQPQHF | TGCGCCAGCACCGACGACAGACGTAGCAATCAGCCCCAGCATTTT
TRBJ1-3 | - | TRBV11-2 | - | CASSWTDSGNTIYF | TGTGCCAGCAGCTGGACAGACTCTGGAAACACCATATATTTT
TRBJ1-2 | - | TRBV4-3 | - | CASSQDLGRIVYGYTF | TGCGCCAGCAGCCAAGATCTGGGCAGGATCGTCTATGGCTACACCTTC
TRBJ1-1 | - | TRBV18 | - | CASSPGGNTEAFF | TGTGCCAGCTCACCAGGGGGCAACACTGAAGCTTTCTTT
TRBJ2-1 | - | TRBV28 | - | CASRNAGSSYNEQFF | TGTGCCAGCAGGAATGCCGGGAGCTCCTACAATGAGCAGTTCTTC
TRBJ1-4 | TRBD1 | TRBV5-5 | - | CASSRQGRASNEKLFF | TGTGCCAGCAGCCGACAGGGTAGGGCATCGAATGAAAAACTGTTTTTT
TRBJ2-7 | - | TRBV7-8 | - | CASSPRSYYEQYF | TGTGCCAGCAGCCCCCGGAGCTACTACGAGCAGTACTTC
TRBJ1-1 | - | TRBV19 | - | CASRPRGGNTEAFF | TGTGCCAGTAGGCCGCGGGGGGGGAACACTGAAGCTTTCTTT
TRBJ1-2 | - | TRBV19 | - | CASKPPGPYGYTF | TGTGCCAGTAAACCACCGGGTCCCTATGGCTACACCTTC
TRBJ1-5 | TRBD1 | TRBV15 | - | CATSRDRQGSENQPQHF | TGTGCCACCAGCAGAGATAGACAGGGAAGTGAAAATCAGCCCCAGCATTTT
TRBJ2-2 | TRBD1 | TRBV5-8 | - | CASSFGQGAGELFF | TGTGCCAGCAGCTTTGGCCAGGGGGCCGGGGAGCTGTTTTTT
TRBJ2-1 | TRBD2 | TRBV7-9 | - | CASSRGLAENNEQFF | TGTGCCAGCAGCCGGGGACTAGCGGAAAACAATGAGCAGTTCTTC
TRBJ2-7 | TRBD1 | TRBV28 | - | CASSLSRTGGYEQYF | TGTGCCAGCAGTTTAAGTCGGACAGGGGGTTACGAGCAGTACTTC
TRBJ2-1 | TRBD2 | TRBV6-2/TRBV6-3 | - | CASSRGLAGGDNEQFF | TGTGCCAGCAGTCGGGGACTAGCGGGAGGGGACAATGAGCAGTTCTTC
TRBJ2-1 | TRBD2 | TRBV6-2/TRBV6-3 | many | CASSPGTSDYNEQFF | TGTGCCAGCAGCCCCGGGACTAGCGACTACAATGAGCAGTTCTTC